This T cell receptor beta chain was captured by sequencing in a study of post-analysis software for immune sequencing data. Every TCR beta cDNA library bore unique molecular identifiers. T cells numbering 1 to 10 million yielded cDNA molecules that totaled some 500,000. MiXCR was run by TCRdb on the PCR reads, yielding one entry per CDR3 protein. The top ten clones hold more than 1.5% of a sample with hundreds of thousands of distinct CDR3 sequences, around 44% of them seen once. This clonotype was found a few times. Sequencing was done on a sample of blood. The clonotype was recovered from a girl aged 10 to 17 with multiple sclerosis.

The CDR3 region is CASSLGGGRATDTQYF. In DNA form, the CDR3 reads TGTGCCAGCAGTTTAGGGGGCGGGAGGGCCACAGATACGCAGTATTTT. This chain links TRBV12-3 or TRBV12-4 with TRBJ2-3; 9 nucleotides line up with TRBD2. V lost 1 base, J lost 2 bases, and 4 bases stayed unmatched. There are 16 residues in the CDR3.